A selection of T cell receptor beta chains follows, all from one sample in a study of blood T cells in healthy people across ages. One entry per CDR3 protein, called by TCRdb with MiXCR from the 5' RACE reads. The table shows 750,000 to 1,000,000 distinct CDR3 sequences, with 25% to 35% occurring only once. These sequences were also reported in another study, on T cells of mothers and their children.

The sequenced sample consisted of blood. These receptors came from a woman in her thirties or forties in good health. Both conserved end residues are part of each CDR3. The D gene is left open where the match is weak. Clone size is not always given. Where it is, it says once, few, many or a class for expanded clones.

D gene	clone size	J gene	V gene	CDR3 protein	CDR3 DNA
TRBD2	many	TRBJ2-1	TRBV28	CASSLSIAGGSSYNEQFF	TGTGCCAGCAGTTTATCTATAGCGGGGGGGAGCTCCTACAATGAGCAGTTCTTC
.	.	TRBJ2-1	TRBV9	CASSVGYSSYNEQFF	TGTGCCAGCAGCGTAGGGTACAGTTCCTACAATGAGCAGTTCTTC
.	many	TRBJ2-1	TRBV4-2	CASSQERGARAQFF	TGTGCCAGCAGCCAAGAGAGGGGGGCCAGGGCGCAGTTCTTC
.	few	TRBJ2-1	TRBV28	CASSPRTDPREQFF	TGTGCCAGCAGTCCCCGGACAGACCCTCGTGAGCAGTTCTTC
TRBD1	.	TRBJ1-1	TRBV27	CASSSRTGIEAFF	TGTGCCAGCAGTTCGAGGACAGGGATTGAAGCTTTCTTT
.	many	TRBJ2-7	TRBV28	CASSGGLYEQYF	TGTGCCAGCAGTGGAGGGCTCTACGAGCAGTACTTC
.	.	TRBJ2-3	TRBV4-1	CASSQRGGGGDTQYF	TGCGCCAGCAGCCAAAGGGGGGGTGGAGGGGATACGCAGTATTTT
TRBD2	.	TRBJ2-1	TRBV24-1	CATSDPSGETYNEQFF	TGTGCCACCAGTGACCCTAGCGGTGAGACCTACAATGAGCAGTTCTTC
.	many	TRBJ2-1	TRBV7-2	CASSPPSGNEQFF	TGTGCCAGCAGCCCACCGTCGGGGAATGAGCAGTTCTTC
.	.	TRBJ1-1	TRBV12-5	CASGLNRNTEAFF	TGTGCTAGTGGTTTGAACAGGAACACTGAAGCTTTCTTT
.	few	TRBJ1-2	TRBV11-2	CASSPGSRYGYTF	TGTGCCAGCAGTCCGGGTTCGCGATATGGCTACACCTTC
.	.	TRBJ1-3	TRBV3-1	CASSPNGAALSGNTIYF	TGTGCCAGCAGCCCAAACGGGGCAGCCCTCTCTGGAAACACCATATATTTT
TRBD2	many	TRBJ2-3	TRBV9	CASSPRSGGTSDTQYF	TGTGCCAGCAGCCCACGGAGCGGGGGTACCTCAGATACGCAGTATTTT
.	few	TRBJ2-1	TRBV6-2/TRBV6-3	CASSYSPSAGAYNEQFF	TGTGCCAGCAGTTACTCCCCTAGCGCTGGGGCCTACAATGAGCAGTTCTTC
TRBD1	.	TRBJ1-4	TRBV6-1	CATSGQLNEKLFF	TGTGCCACCTCGGGACAGTTAAATGAAAAACTGTTTTTT
.	.	TRBJ2-1	TRBV3-1	CASSKQGLVSSYNGQFF	TGTGCCAGCAGTAAACAGGGACTTGTAAGCTCCTACAATGGGCAGTTCTTC
TRBD1	.	TRBJ1-1	TRBV12-3/TRBV12-4	CASSLSGRGQAFF	TGTGCCAGCAGTTTAAGTGGGAGGGGGCAGGCTTTCTTT
.	many	TRBJ1-6	TRBV4-3	CASSQVGGANSPLHF	TGCGCCAGCAGCCAAGTAGGTGGGGCCAATTCACCCCTCCACTTT
.	many	TRBJ2-7	TRBV10-3	CAISETAGESYEQYF	TGTGCCATCAGTGAGACGGCAGGGGAGTCCTACGAGCAGTACTTC
.	few	TRBJ2-5	TRBV7-9	CASSKGVGETQYF	TGTGCCAGCAGCAAGGGAGTCGGGGAGACCCAGTACTTC
.	.	TRBJ1-6	TRBV28	CASSLLVIYNSPLHF	TGTGCCAGCAGTTTATTGGTTATCTATAATTCACCCCTCCACTTT
.	.	TRBJ1-1	TRBV20-1	CSARGWYLGQGLNTEAFF	TGCAGTGCTAGAGGCTGGTATCTAGGCCAGGGCTTGAACACTGAAGCTTTCTTT
TRBD1	.	TRBJ2-3	TRBV12-3/TRBV12-4	CASIRGQGTDTEYF	TGTGCCAGCATCCGGGGACAGGGCACAGATACGGAGTATTTT
TRBD1	.	TRBJ1-2	TRBV4-1	CASSQDSGTGGLGYGYTF	TGCGCCAGCAGCCAAGATTCCGGGACAGGGGGCTTGGGCTATGGCTACACCTTC
.	many	TRBJ2-4	TRBV7-3	CASSSGAGNIQYF	TGTGCCAGCAGCTCCGGGGCCGGGAACATTCAGTACTTC
.	few	TRBJ2-5	TRBV5-1	CASSPGGTPLDQQYF	TGCGCCAGCAGCCCTGGCGGGACTCCCCTGGATCAGCAGTACTTC
.	many	TRBJ2-7	TRBV14	CASSQVPGEQYF	TGTGCCAGCAGCCAAGTTCCTGGAGAGCAGTACTTC
.	.	TRBJ2-3	TRBV14	CASSQVRYSTDTQYF	TGTGCCAGCAGCCAAGTGCGCTATAGCACAGATACGCAGTATTTT
.	few	TRBJ1-1	TRBV29-1	CRTSGGANTEAFF	TGCAGAACCTCGGGAGGGGCGAACACTGAAGCTTTCTTT
TRBD1	few	TRBJ1-3	TRBV12-3/TRBV12-4	CASSFMDRGYGNTIYF	TGTGCCAGCAGTTTCATGGACAGGGGGTATGGAAACACCATATATTTT
.	.	TRBJ1-4	TRBV28	CASSSQRLVGWELFF	TGTGCCAGCAGTTCTCAAAGGCTAGTAGGTTGGGAACTGTTTTTT
.	.	TRBJ2-5	TRBV7-8	CASSLVWGVKETQYF	TGTGCCAGCAGCTTAGTTTGGGGTGTGAAAGAGACCCAGTACTTC
.	many	TRBJ1-1	TRBV27	CASSLLSGGGTEAFF	TGTGCCAGCAGTTTATTGTCTGGTGGCGGCACTGAAGCTTTCTTT
.	few	TRBJ1-5	TRBV12-3/TRBV12-4	CASSYVDLEGNQPQHF	TGTGCCAGCAGTTATGTGGACCTTGAAGGCAATCAGCCCCAGCATTTT
.	many	TRBJ1-6	TRBV4-1	CASSQDSRGPDSPLHF	TGCGCCAGCAGCCAAGACAGCAGGGGTCCTGATTCACCCCTCCACTTT
TRBD2	.	TRBJ2-1	TRBV6-5	CASSYFGGGAREQFF	TGTGCCAGCAGTTACTTTGGCGGGGGGGCCCGTGAGCAGTTCTTC
TRBD2	many	TRBJ2-3	TRBV20-1	CSATRLAGGTDTQYF	TGCAGTGCAACTCGCCTAGCGGGGGGCACAGATACGCAGTATTTT
.	few	TRBJ1-1	TRBV7-9	CASSSPDRSEEAFF	TGTGCCAGCAGCTCACCGGACAGAAGTGAGGAAGCTTTCTTT
TRBD1	many	TRBJ1-1	TRBV12-3/TRBV12-4	CASSPTGEYTEAFF	TGTGCCAGCAGTCCGACAGGGGAATACACTGAAGCTTTCTTT
.	.	TRBJ2-1	TRBV7-2	CASSPDTGGVYEQFF	TGTGCCAGCAGCCCCGATACAGGAGGCGTCTACGAGCAGTTCTTC
.	few	TRBJ2-3	TRBV4-1	CASSSQGPSTDTQYF	TGCGCCAGCAGCTCGCAGGGGCCGAGCACAGATACGCAGTATTTT
.	.	TRBJ2-1	TRBV28	CASSPTLSGVYNEQFF	TGTGCCAGCAGCCCTACCCTTTCCGGGGTGTACAATGAGCAGTTCTTC
.	.	TRBJ1-1	TRBV5-1	CAGSLIPGLNTEAFF	TGCGCCGGCAGCCTCATACCAGGGCTGAACACTGAAGCTTTCTTT
.	many	TRBJ2-7	TRBV27	CASSLGLGAISYEQYF	TGTGCCAGCAGTTTAGGTCTAGGGGCCATATCCTACGAGCAGTACTTC
.	.	TRBJ2-2	TRBV2	CASSPGARTGELFF	TGTGCCAGCTCTCCGGGGGCGCGTACCGGGGAGCTGTTTTTT
.	.	TRBJ2-1	TRBV7-3	CASSLSRVGHNEQFF	TGTGCCAGCAGCTTATCGCGTGTAGGGCACAATGAGCAGTTCTTC
TRBD1	few	TRBJ2-1	TRBV9	CASSSGQGFYNEQFF	TGTGCCAGCAGTTCTGGACAGGGCTTCTACAATGAGCAGTTCTTC
TRBD1	few	TRBJ2-7	TRBV25-1	CASSERGQGRVEQYF	TGTGCCAGCAGTGAACGGGGACAGGGACGGGTCGAGCAGTACTTC
TRBD1	few	TRBJ2-7	TRBV18	CASSPSSGQGSEQYF	TGTGCCAGCTCACCAAGTTCGGGACAGGGAAGCGAGCAGTACTTC
.	.	TRBJ1-5	TRBV6-1	CASSDPDIGPQHF	TGTGCCAGCAGTGATCCCGACATTGGGCCCCAGCATTTT
.	few	TRBJ2-5	TRBV7-2	CASTKGGSTLRGTQYF	TGTGCCAGCACCAAAGGGGGGTCTACCCTCCGGGGGACCCAGTACTTC
TRBD1	many	TRBJ1-4	TRBV29-1	CSVTGVGEKLFF	TGCAGCGTCACAGGGGTAGGCGAAAAACTGTTTTTT
TRBD2	.	TRBJ2-3	TRBV3-1	CARRRGLAGRTDTQYF	TGTGCCCGCAGACGAGGACTAGCGGGGCGCACAGATACGCAGTATTTT
TRBD1	once	TRBJ2-7	TRBV29-1	CSARTGWQNEQYF	TGCAGCGCCCGGACAGGGTGGCAGAACGAGCAGTACTTC
TRBD1	.	TRBJ2-5	TRBV6-6	CASSTTGVETQYF	TGTGCCAGCAGTACTACAGGGGTGGAGACCCAGTACTTC
.	few	TRBJ2-1	TRBV7-6	CASRPGLAWDEQFF	TGTGCCAGCAGGCCCGGACTTGCCTGGGATGAGCAGTTCTTC
.	.	TRBJ2-1	TRBV11-1	CASSLVPRYNEQFF	TGTGCCAGCAGCTTAGTGCCCCGCTACAATGAGCAGTTCTTC
.	.	TRBJ2-7	TRBV5-1	CASSLGDLIYEQYF	TGCGCCAGCAGCTTGGGGGACTTAATCTACGAGCAGTACTTC
.	few	TRBJ2-7	TRBV20-1	CSARSQGRFYEQYF	TGCAGTGCTAGAAGCCAGGGGAGGTTCTACGAGCAGTACTTC
TRBD1	.	TRBJ2-7	TRBV6-5	CASSYQIKTGQGEDEQYF	TGTGCCAGCAGTTACCAGATAAAGACCGGACAGGGTGAGGACGAGCAGTACTTC